This entry is about one T cell receptor (beta chain). The CDR3 totals 14 residues. Germline lookup yields CDR1 MDHEN and CDR2 SYDVKM. With 6 bases removed from V and 2 bases from J, the gap between germline ends came to 13 bases. The sample originates from a study of T cell changes during pregnancy in multiple sclerosis. This table comes from immunoSEQ multiplex PCR, and its TCRdb copy is limited to in-frame clones, with some not included. Among 32,000 or so clones listed, about 91% were seen once. The sequences come from CD8+ T cells from peripheral blood mononuclear cells, collected in the second trimester of pregnancy. This chain links TRBV28 with TRBJ2-5; no definite D call. The TCR originated in a female donor with multiple sclerosis, enrolled in a pregnancy study. The CDR3 nucleotides are TGTGCCAGCAGCCCCGTGAGAAAGCAAGAGACCCAGTACTTC. Translating it yields CASSPVRKQETQYF.